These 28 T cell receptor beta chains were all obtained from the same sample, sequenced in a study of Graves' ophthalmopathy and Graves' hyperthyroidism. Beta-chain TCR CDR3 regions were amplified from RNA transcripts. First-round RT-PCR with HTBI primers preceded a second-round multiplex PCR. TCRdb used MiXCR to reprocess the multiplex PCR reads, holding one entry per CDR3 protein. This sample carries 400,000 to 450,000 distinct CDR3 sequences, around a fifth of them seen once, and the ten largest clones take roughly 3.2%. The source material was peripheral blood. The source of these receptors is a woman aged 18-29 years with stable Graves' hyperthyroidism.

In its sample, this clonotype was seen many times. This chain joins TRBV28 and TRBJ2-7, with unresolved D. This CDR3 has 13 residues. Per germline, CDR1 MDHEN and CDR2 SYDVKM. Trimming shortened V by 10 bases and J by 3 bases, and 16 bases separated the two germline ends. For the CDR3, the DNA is TGTGCCACCCACGTGGGCTCTCACTACGAGCAGTACTTC. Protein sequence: CATHVGSHYEQYF.

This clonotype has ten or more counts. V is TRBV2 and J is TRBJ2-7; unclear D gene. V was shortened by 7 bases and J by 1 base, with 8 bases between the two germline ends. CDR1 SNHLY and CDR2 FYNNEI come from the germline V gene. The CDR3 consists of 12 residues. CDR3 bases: TGTGCCAGCACTGTGGGATCCTACGAGCAGTACTTC. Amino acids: CASTVGSYEQYF.

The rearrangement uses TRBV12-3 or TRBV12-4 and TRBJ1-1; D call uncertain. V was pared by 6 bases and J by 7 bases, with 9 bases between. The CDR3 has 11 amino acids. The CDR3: CASREAGEAFF. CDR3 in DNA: TGTGCCAGCAGAGAAGCTGGTGAAGCTTTCTTT.

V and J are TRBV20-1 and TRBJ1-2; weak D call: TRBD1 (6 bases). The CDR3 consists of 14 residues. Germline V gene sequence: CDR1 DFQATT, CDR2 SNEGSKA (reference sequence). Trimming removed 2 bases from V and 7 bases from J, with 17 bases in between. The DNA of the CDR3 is TGCAGTGCTAGATCGGGGGGCGAATTAGGTGGCTACACCTTC. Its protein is CSARSGGELGGYTF.

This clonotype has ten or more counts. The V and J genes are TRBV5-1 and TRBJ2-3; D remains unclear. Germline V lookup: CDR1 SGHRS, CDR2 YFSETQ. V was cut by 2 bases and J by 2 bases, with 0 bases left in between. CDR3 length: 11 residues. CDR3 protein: CASSFTDTQYF. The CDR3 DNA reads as TGCGCCAGCAGCTTCACAGATACGCAGTATTTT.

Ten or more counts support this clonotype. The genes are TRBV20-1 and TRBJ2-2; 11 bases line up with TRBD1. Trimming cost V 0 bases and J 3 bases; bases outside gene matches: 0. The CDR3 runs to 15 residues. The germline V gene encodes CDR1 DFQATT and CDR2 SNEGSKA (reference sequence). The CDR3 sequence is CSAREGQGDTGELFF. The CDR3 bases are TGCAGTGCTAGAGAGGGACAGGGGGACACCGGGGAGCTGTTTTTT.

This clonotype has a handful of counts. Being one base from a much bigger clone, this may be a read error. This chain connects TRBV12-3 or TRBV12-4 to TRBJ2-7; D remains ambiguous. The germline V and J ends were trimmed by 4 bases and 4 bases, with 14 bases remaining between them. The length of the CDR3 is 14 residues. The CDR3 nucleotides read TGTGCCAGCAGTTACTTAGTGGGTGAATACGAGCAGTACTTC. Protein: CASSYLVGEYEQYF.

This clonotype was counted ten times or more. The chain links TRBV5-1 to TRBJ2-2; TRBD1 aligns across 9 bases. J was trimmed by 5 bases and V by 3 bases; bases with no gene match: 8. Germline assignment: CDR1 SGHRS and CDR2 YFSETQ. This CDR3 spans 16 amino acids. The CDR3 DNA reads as TGCGCCAGCAGCTCCACCGGGACAGGGCGGACCGGGGAGCTGTTTTTT. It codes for CASSSTGTGRTGELFF.

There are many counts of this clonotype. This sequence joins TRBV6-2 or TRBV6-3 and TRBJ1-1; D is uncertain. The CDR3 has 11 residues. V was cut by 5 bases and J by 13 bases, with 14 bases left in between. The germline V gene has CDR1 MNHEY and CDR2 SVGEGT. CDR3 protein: CASSPGYEVFF. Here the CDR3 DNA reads TGTGCCAGCAGTCCTGGGTACGAGGTTTTCTTT.

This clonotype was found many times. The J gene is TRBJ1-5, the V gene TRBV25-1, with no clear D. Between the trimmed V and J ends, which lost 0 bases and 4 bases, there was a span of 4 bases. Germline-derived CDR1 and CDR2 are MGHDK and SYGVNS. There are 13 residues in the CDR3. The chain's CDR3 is CASSEYDNQPQHF. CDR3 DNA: TGTGCCAGCAGTGAATATGATAATCAGCCCCAGCATTTT.

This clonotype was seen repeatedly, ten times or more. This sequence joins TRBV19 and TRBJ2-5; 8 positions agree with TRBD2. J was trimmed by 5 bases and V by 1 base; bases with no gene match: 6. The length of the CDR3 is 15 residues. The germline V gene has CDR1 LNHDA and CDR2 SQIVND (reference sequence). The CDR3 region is CASSIAGGLLETQYF. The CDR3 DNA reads TGTGCCAGTAGTATAGCGGGAGGGCTGTTGGAGACCCAGTACTTC.

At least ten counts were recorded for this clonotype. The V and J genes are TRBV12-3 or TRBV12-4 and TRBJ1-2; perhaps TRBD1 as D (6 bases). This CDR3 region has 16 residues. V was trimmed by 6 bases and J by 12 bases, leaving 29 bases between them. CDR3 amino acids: CASRYVAGDIRNGHTF. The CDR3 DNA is TGTGCCAGCAGATACGTCGCAGGGGACATCAGAAACGGCCACACCTTC.

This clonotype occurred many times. The CDR3 protein is CSARIQGFILDQPQHF. Here the CDR3 DNA reads TGCAGTGCTAGAATACAGGGATTTATTTTAGATCAGCCCCAGCATTTT. The chain couples TRBV20-1 to TRBJ1-5; D is perhaps TRBD1 (6 bases). V was clipped by 2 bases and J by 5 bases, with 19 bases between them. Germline V gene sequence: CDR1 DFQATT, CDR2 SNEGSKA (reference sequence). The CDR3 spans 16 residues.

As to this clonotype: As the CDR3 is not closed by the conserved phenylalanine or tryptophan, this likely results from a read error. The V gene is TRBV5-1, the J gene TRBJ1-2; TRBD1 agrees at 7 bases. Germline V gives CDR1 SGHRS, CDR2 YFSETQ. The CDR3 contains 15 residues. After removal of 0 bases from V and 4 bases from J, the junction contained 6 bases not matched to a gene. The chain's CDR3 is CASSLGQGVVYGYTL. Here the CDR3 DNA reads TGCGCCAGCAGCTTGGGACAGGGCGTCGTCTATGGCTACACCCTC.

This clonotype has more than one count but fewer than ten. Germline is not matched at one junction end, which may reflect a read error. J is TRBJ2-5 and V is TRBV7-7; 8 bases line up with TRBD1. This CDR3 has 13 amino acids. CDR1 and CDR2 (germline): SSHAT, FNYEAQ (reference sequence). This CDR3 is CASSFRQGITQYF. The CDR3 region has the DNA TGTGCTAGCAGCTTCCGACAGGGGATAACCCAGTACTTC.

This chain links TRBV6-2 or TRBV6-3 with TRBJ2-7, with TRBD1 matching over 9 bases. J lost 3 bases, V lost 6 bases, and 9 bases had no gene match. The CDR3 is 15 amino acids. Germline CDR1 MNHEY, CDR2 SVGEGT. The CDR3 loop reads CASRPWTGDYYEQYF. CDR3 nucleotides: TGTGCCAGCAGGCCGTGGACAGGGGATTACTACGAGCAGTACTTC.

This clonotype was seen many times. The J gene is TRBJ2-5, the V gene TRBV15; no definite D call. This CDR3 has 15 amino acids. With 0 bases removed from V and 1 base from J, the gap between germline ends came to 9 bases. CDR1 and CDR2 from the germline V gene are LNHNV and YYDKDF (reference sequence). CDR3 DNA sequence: TGTGCCACCAGCAGAGATTTGGGCCCCCAAGAGACCCAGTACTTC. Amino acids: CATSRDLGPQETQYF.

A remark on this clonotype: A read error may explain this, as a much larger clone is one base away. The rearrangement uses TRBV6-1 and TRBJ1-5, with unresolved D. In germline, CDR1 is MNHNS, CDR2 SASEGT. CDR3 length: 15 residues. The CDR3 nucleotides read TGTGCCAGCAGTCCACCGGCCACCCACAATCAGCCCCGGCATTTT. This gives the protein CASSPPATHNQPRHF.

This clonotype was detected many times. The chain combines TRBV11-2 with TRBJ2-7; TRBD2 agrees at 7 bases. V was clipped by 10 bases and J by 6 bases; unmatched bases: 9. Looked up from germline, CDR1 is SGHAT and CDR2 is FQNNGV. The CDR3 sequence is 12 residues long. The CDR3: CATAAGVGEQYF. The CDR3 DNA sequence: TGTGCCACAGCCGCGGGAGTCGGCGAGCAGTACTTC.

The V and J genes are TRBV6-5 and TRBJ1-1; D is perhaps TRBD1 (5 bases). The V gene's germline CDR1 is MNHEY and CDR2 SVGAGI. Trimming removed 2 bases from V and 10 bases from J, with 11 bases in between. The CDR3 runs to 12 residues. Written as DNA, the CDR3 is TGTGCCAGCAGTTACCGGGGCGTCGGAGCTTTCTTT. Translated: CASSYRGVGAFF.

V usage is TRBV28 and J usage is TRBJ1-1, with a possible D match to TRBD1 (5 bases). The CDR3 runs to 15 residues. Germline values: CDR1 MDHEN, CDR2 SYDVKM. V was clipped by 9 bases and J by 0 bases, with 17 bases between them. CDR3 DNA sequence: TGTGCCAGTAGAACCTCGGGGCCGATGAACACTGAAGCTTTCTTT. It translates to CASRTSGPMNTEAFF.

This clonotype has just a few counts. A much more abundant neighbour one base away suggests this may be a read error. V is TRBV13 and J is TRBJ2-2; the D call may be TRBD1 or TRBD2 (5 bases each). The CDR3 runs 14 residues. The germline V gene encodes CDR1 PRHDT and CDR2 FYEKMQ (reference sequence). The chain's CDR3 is CASILFRGAGELFF. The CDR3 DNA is TGTGCCAGCATCTTATTCCGAGGGGCCGGGGAGCTGTTTTTT. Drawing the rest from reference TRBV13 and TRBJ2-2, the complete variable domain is AAGVIQSPRHLIKEKRETATLKCYPIPRHDTVYWYQQGPGQDPQFLISFYEKMQSDKGSIPDRFSAQQFSDYHSELNMSSLELGDSALYFCASILFRGAGELFFGEGSRLTVL.

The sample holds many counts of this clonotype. CDR3: CASSLVGVGKNIQYF. In DNA form, the CDR3 reads TGTGCCAGCAGCTTAGTGGGGGTCGGCAAAAACATTCAGTACTTC. The rearrangement joins TRBV7-2 to TRBJ2-4; D is perhaps TRBD1 or TRBD2 (5 bases each). The V gene lost 1 base and the J gene lost 3 bases, with 10 bases spanning the gap. The CDR3 covers 15 residues. CDR1 is SGHTA, CDR2 FQGNSA, per germline.

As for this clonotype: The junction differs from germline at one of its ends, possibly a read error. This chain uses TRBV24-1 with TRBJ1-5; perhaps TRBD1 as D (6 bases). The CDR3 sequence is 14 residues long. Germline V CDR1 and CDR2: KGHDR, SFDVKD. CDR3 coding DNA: TGTGCCGCCTGCAGGGGCCGCGGCAATCAGCCCCAACGTTTT. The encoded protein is CAACRGRGNQPQRF.

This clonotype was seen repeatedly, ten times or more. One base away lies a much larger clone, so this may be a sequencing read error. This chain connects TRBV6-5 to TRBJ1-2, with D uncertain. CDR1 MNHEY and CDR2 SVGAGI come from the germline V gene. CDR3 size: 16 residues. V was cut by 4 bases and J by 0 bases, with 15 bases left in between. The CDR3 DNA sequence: TGTGCCAGCAGTTCGAACACCGACCCTACTAACTATGGCTACACCTTC. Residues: CASSSNTDPTNYGYTF.

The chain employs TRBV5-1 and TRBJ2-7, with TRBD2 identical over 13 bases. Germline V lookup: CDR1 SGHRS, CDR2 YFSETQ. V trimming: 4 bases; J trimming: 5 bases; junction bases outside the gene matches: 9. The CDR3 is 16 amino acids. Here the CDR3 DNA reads TGCGCCAGCAGCGAACTAGCGGGAGGGCCGTTTGACGAGCAGTACTTC. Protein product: CASSELAGGPFDEQYF. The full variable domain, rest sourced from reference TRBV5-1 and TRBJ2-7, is KAGVTQTPRYLIKTRGQQVTLSCSPISGHRSVSWYQQTPGQGLQFLFEYFSETQRNKGNFPGRFSGRQFSNSRSEMNVSTLELGDSALYLCASSELAGGPFDEQYFGPGTRLTVT.

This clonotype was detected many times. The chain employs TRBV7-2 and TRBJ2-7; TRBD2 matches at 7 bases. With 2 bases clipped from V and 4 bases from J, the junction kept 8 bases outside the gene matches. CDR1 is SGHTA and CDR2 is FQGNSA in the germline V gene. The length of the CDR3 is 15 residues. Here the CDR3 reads CASSLNPGRGYEQYF. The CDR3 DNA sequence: TGTGCCAGCAGCTTAAACCCAGGGAGGGGTTACGAGCAGTACTTC.

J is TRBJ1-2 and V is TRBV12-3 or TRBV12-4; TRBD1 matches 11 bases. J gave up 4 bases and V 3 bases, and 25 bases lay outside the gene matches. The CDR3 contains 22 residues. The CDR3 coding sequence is TGTGCCAGCAGTTTCGGGTCATGGAGATCCGGACAGGGGGCGGGTCTGGTCTATGGCTACACCTTC. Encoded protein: CASSFGSWRSGQGAGLVYGYTF.